This T cell receptor beta chain is drawn from a study of cytomegalovirus exposure and HLA in healthy donors. Study-wide results and caveats: In a later analysis, approximately 18,000 TCR beta sequences were associated with HLA alleles at 0.05 false discovery rate. In an earlier analysis, in some 500 donors, most V segments appeared productive either ~90% or ~30% of the time. For most subjects, TCR beta sequences were reported to predict HLA-A and HLA-B alleles with accuracy.

On this clone itself: Its antigen is still unknown.

The CDR3 is 14 amino acids. V was cut by 2 bases and J by 4 bases, with 9 bases left in between. The germline V gene has CDR1 MNHEY and CDR2 SVGAGI. PCR primers comprised 60 Vbeta and 13 Jbeta primers. The protocol was immunoSEQ multiplex PCR, while the TCRdb copy is restricted to in-frame clones and leaves out a portion. This table has approximately 170,000 clones, around 81% appearing once. This receptor was taken from a woman between 25 and 40 years old in good health and CMV-seropositive. Sequencing used PBMCs. The chain joins TRBV6-5 to TRBJ1-5; maybe TRBD1 (5 bases). The CDR3 coding sequence is TGTGCCAGCAGTTACCGGGGGGGGAATCAGCCCCAGCATTTT. Translated: CASSYRGGNQPQHF.